The 17 T cell receptor beta chains given below trace back to one sample, sequenced in a study of human T cells and chemical hapten exposure. Specified time point: patch test 1, 2 weeks after DPC sensitization. The treatment denotes: therapeutic diphenylcyclopropenone sensitization with weekly scalp DPC. TCRdb independently ran MiXCR on the RACE reads; one entry per CDR3 protein. Here the sample spans 75,000 to 95,000 distinct CDR3 sequences, approximately 10% being singletons. The material sequenced was whole blood, taken in connection with sensitization to the hapten diphenylcyclopropenone (DPC). These receptors were collected from a woman aged 60-75 years with alopecia areata. Some clones in this sample may be carry-over from other donors' samples.

This clonotype was observed a few times. J is TRBJ2-5 and V is TRBV10-1, with D possibly being TRBD2 (7 bases). The germline V and J ends were trimmed by 3 bases and 5 bases, with 13 bases remaining between them. The CDR3 is 14 amino acids. Germline values: CDR1 WNHNN, CDR2 SYGVQD (reference sequence). CDR3 sequence reads: CASSDEGGPETQYF. The CDR3 DNA follows: TGCGCCAGCAGTGATGAGGGGGGGCCGGAGACCCAGTACTTC.

This clonotype was recorded at least ten times. This rearrangement joins TRBV30 to TRBJ2-3; 11 bases match TRBD2. CDR1 is GTSNPN and CDR2 is SVGIG in the germline V gene (reference sequence). V lost 0 bases to trimming and J lost 3 bases; unmatched junction nucleotides: 2. The CDR3 totals 15 residues. The DNA for the CDR3 is TGTGCCTGGAGTGTAGGGACTAGCGGAACAGATACGCAGTATTTT. Translation: CAWSVGTSGTDTQYF.

This clonotype was observed at least ten times. This chain links TRBV5-1 with TRBJ1-1; D is uncertain. The CDR3 loop spans 13 amino acids. Germline V gene lookup returns CDR1 SGHRS and CDR2 YFSETQ. V dropped 0 bases and J dropped 8 bases, with 11 bases sitting between them. The DNA of the CDR3 is TGCGCCAGCAGCTTGGCCTTAGGAGAAGAAGCTTTCTTT. Protein: CASSLALGEEAFF.

This clonotype turned up a few times. This sequence joins TRBV5-1 and TRBJ2-1, with D perhaps matching TRBD1 (6 bases). V was clipped by 4 bases and J by 4 bases, with 12 bases between them. This CDR3 region has 14 residues. Germline V lookup: CDR1 SGHRS, CDR2 YFSETQ. The CDR3 DNA follows: TGCGCCAGCAGCACCCAAACAGGGTACAATGAGCAGTTCTTC. It codes for CASSTQTGYNEQFF.

This clonotype was counted at least ten times. The chain links TRBV5-6 to TRBJ1-2; no clear D. The CDR3 has 14 amino acids. The V gene's germline CDR1 is SGHDT and CDR2 YYEEEE. V was clipped by 2 bases and J by 2 bases, with 10 bases between them. The CDR3 DNA reads as TGTGCCAGCAGCTTTCAGGAGAGAAACTATGGCTACACCTTC. This encodes CASSFQERNYGYTF.

V gene TRBV6-5 combines with J gene TRBJ1-4; D remains unclear. Looked up from germline, CDR1 is MNHEY and CDR2 is SVGAGI. The CDR3 spans 16 residues. Trimming removed 5 bases from V and 0 bases from J, with 13 bases in between. CDR3: CASSRTTVATNEKLFF. The CDR3 nucleotides are TGTGCCAGCAGTCGCACGACCGTCGCAACTAATGAAAAACTGTTTTTT.

The sample holds many counts of this clonotype. The rearrangement joins TRBV9 to TRBJ1-4; D is undetermined. V lost 5 bases and J lost 3, with 14 bases in between. The CDR3 is 15 residues long. CDR1 is SGDLS, CDR2 YYNGEE, per germline. CDR3 protein: CASSRNSLANEKLFF. The CDR3, as DNA: TGTGCCAGCAGTCGTAACAGCCTCGCTAATGAAAAACTGTTTTTT. Looking up the rest from reference TRBV9 and TRBJ1-4 gives the full variable domain: DSGVTQTPKHLITATGQRVTLRCSPRSGDLSVYWYQQSLDQGLQFLIQYYNGEERAKGNILERFSAQQFPDLHSELNLSSLELGDSALYFCASSRNSLANEKLFFGSGTQLSVL.

There are many counts of this clonotype. This chain connects TRBV2 to TRBJ2-3; 10 nucleotides align to TRBD2. The J segment lost 2 bases and the V segment lost 5 bases, leaving 7 bases of the junction unmatched. The CDR3 extends over 16 amino acids. CDR1 SNHLY and CDR2 FYNNEI come from the germline V gene. This chain's CDR3 is CASSPLAGAPTDTQYF. The CDR3 region has the DNA TGTGCCAGCAGTCCCCTAGCGGGGGCCCCCACAGATACGCAGTATTTT.

There are a few counts of this clonotype. The chain recombines TRBV29-1 with TRBJ2-1; TRBD1 or TRBD2 may be the D gene (6 bases each). The CDR3 consists of 13 residues. Germline V gene lookup returns CDR1 SQVTM and CDR2 ANQGSEA. V shed 4 bases and J shed 7 bases, with 14 bases lying between them. For the CDR3, the DNA is TGCAGCGTTGCGAGGGGGGATATGAATGAGCAGTTCTTC. Translating it yields CSVARGDMNEQFF.

This clonotype was recorded many times. This chain connects TRBV27 to TRBJ1-5, with 10 bases fitting TRBD1. With 6 bases clipped from V and 11 bases from J, the junction kept 7 bases outside the gene matches. CDR3 length equals 13 residues. The germline gives CDR1 MNHEY, CDR2 SMNVEV (reference sequence). CDR3 nucleotide sequence: TGTGCCAGCAGCTTTCGACAGGGGGCTACCCAGCATTTT. Translating it yields CASSFRQGATQHF.

V gene TRBV20-1 combines with J gene TRBJ1-5; TRBD1 matches 9 bases. The CDR3 extends over 15 amino acids. Germline CDR1 reads DFQATT; CDR2 reads SNEGSKA (reference sequence). Trimming at V came to 4 bases and at J to 5 bases, leaving 9 bases not matched to a gene. CDR3 bases: TGCAGTGCTACGCGGGACAGGGCCCAAGATCAGCCCCAGCATTTT. Translation gives CSATRDRAQDQPQHF.

The V gene is TRBV24-1, the J gene TRBJ1-5; possibly TRBD1 for D (5 bases). V lost 3 bases and J lost 8, with 13 bases in between. The CDR3 runs 14 residues. Germline CDR1 reads KGHDR; CDR2 reads SFDVKD. The CDR3 DNA sequence: TGTGCCACCAGTGATGCCGGGACGAATGAGCCCCAGCATTTT. Its translation is CATSDAGTNEPQHF.

This clonotype has more than one count but fewer than ten. The rearrangement links TRBV20-1 to TRBJ1-1, with 7 bases that match TRBD1. CDR3 length equals 15 residues. V shed 0 bases, J shed 4 bases, and the junction held 8 bases outside the gene matches. Germline V lookup: CDR1 DFQATT, CDR2 SNEGSKA (reference sequence). This CDR3 reads CSARDFGAGGTEAFF. CDR3 bases: TGCAGTGCTAGAGATTTTGGGGCAGGGGGCACTGAAGCTTTCTTT.

The chain combines TRBV11-2 with TRBJ2-5; 11 nucleotides line up with TRBD2. This CDR3 comprises 15 residues. V lost 8 bases and J lost 5; bases outside the gene matches: 10. Germline assignment: CDR1 SGHAT and CDR2 FQNNGV. CDR3 DNA sequence: TGTGCCAGCGGCCAGACTAGCGGGGTCGGGGAGACCCAGTACTTC. It is translated as CASGQTSGVGETQYF.

This clonotype was detected ten times or more. The rearrangement links TRBV6-1 to TRBJ1-3; D remains unclear. Germline V gene sequence: CDR1 MNHNS, CDR2 SASEGT. The length of the CDR3 is 14 residues. Trimming stripped 7 bases from V and 0 bases from J, with 10 bases between. The CDR3 DNA is TGTGCCAGCAATCCGCGGGGCTCTGGAAACACCATATATTTT. Protein sequence: CASNPRGSGNTIYF.

At least ten counts were recorded for this clonotype. This chain uses TRBV7-8 with TRBJ1-5; weak D call: TRBD1 (5 bases). CDR1 and CDR2 (germline): SGHVS, FQNEAQ. Trimming pared 0 bases from V and 6 bases from J, leaving 12 bases between. CDR3 length: 15 residues. The CDR3 region has the DNA TGTGCCAGCAGCTTAGCGTGGGGGTTCGGTCAGCCCCAGCATTTT. This sequence encodes CASSLAWGFGQPQHF.

In its sample, this clonotype was seen once. The gene calls are TRBV27 and TRBJ2-1, with D unclear. Germline V gene sequence: CDR1 MNHEY, CDR2 SMNVEV (reference sequence). The CDR3 sequence is 11 residues long. V lost 4 bases, J lost 10 bases, and 8 bases lay in between. In DNA form, the CDR3 reads TGTGCCAGCAGTTCCTCTCACGAGCAGTTCTTC. This codes for CASSSSHEQFF.